The sequence of this T cell receptor beta chain was determined in a study of cytomegalovirus exposure and HLA in healthy donors. General study results and limits: With DRB1 most and HLA-C fewest, TCR association rates differed between HLA loci in a later analysis. Immune exposure data for these donors was limited to CMV serostatus.

V was pared by 4 bases and J by 0 bases, with 15 bases between. This CDR3 has 17 amino acids. Germline loops: CDR1 KGHSH, CDR2 LQKENI. Remarks on this clone: Its antigen remains unknown.

PCR primers comprised 60 Vbeta and 13 Jbeta primers. Data came from immunoSEQ multiplex PCR; TCRdb stores just in-frame clones and leaves some out. Of about 130,000 clones in the sample, around 80% were seen once. The specimen was PBMCs. The receptor's source is a human donor in good health. The V and J genes are TRBV18 and TRBJ1-4; tentatively, D is TRBD1 (6 bases). CDR3 residues: CASSRTGIQATNEKLFF. DNA for the CDR3: TGTGCCAGCTCACGAACAGGGATCCAAGCAACTAATGAAAAACTGTTTTTT.